These 24 T cell receptor beta chains were all obtained from the same sample, sequenced in a study of CD8 T cells in Susac syndrome. It was with random hexamers that roughly 0.45 to 1 ug RNA was reverse transcribed. MiXCR was run by TCRdb on the immunoSEQ multiplex PCR reads, yielding one entry per CDR3 protein. Here the sample spans 200,000 to 300,000 distinct CDR3 sequences, about 95% being singletons. The sample comprised CD4+ T cells from PBMCs. The receptor set was obtained from a human donor with Susac syndrome.

This sequence joins TRBV4-2 and TRBJ2-7; the match to TRBD2 covers 10 bases. The CDR3 is 16 amino acids. J gave up 4 bases and V 1 base, and 7 bases lay outside the gene matches. The germline CDR1 and CDR2 sequences are LGHNA and YNFKEQ. As DNA, the CDR3 is TGTGCCAGCAGCCAAGGCTGGCTAGCGGGAGTTTACGAGCAGTACTTC. This sequence encodes CASSQGWLAGVYEQYF.

The CDR3 loop reads CSARGGKETQYF. CDR3 DNA: TGCAGTGCTAGAGGGGGAAAAGAGACCCAGTACTTC. V is TRBV20-1 and J is TRBJ2-5; D not certain. The germline V gene has CDR1 DFQATT and CDR2 SNEGSKA (reference sequence). CDR3 length: 12 residues. Trimming cost V 1 base and J 3 bases, with 6 bases left between them.

The chain recombines TRBV12-3 or TRBV12-4 with TRBJ1-5, with TRBD1 matching 10 bases. The CDR3 is 14 amino acids. V was pared by 5 bases and J by 6 bases, with 4 bases of the junction left unmatched. CDR3 nucleotide sequence: TGTGCCAGCAGTCCGACAGGGGGCCGTCAGCCCCAGCATTTT. Protein: CASSPTGGRQPQHF.

This clonotype was seen only a few times. V is TRBV2 and J is TRBJ2-5, with D possibly matching TRBD1 (5 bases). CDR3 length equals 14 residues. Germline CDR1 is SNHLY and CDR2 is FYNNEI. Trimming removed 4 bases from V and 1 base from J, with 10 bases in between. This CDR3 is CASSVGATQETQYF. The DNA of the CDR3 is TGTGCCAGCAGTGTAGGGGCAACCCAAGAGACCCAGTACTTC.

This clonotype was observed a handful of times. V and J are TRBV19 and TRBJ1-1; no firm D call. The germline V gene has CDR1 LNHDA and CDR2 SQIVND (reference sequence). The CDR3 sequence is 11 residues long. Trimming took 6 bases from V and 3 from J, leaving 5 bases between them. For the CDR3, the DNA is TGTGCCAGTAGCGAATACACTGAAGCTTTCTTT. Translated: CASSEYTEAFF.

The V and J genes are TRBV20-1 and TRBJ2-2; a weak D match, TRBD2 (5 bases). V lost 1 base, J lost 0 bases, and 12 bases lay in between. The germline V gene encodes CDR1 DFQATT and CDR2 SNEGSKA (reference sequence). This CDR3 spans 16 amino acids. The CDR3, as DNA: TGCAGTGCTAGAGTCGGCGGACTCTCGAACACCGGGGAGCTGTTTTTT. It codes for CSARVGGLSNTGELFF.

The chain uses TRBV9 and TRBJ2-1; maybe TRBD2 (5 bases). CDR3 length equals 16 residues. Germline V gives CDR1 SGDLS, CDR2 YYNGEE. The ends were cut back, 1 base at V and 4 bases at J, with 15 bases in the middle. The CDR3 protein is CASSVSTRWPYNEQFF. The CDR3 DNA sequence: TGTGCCAGCAGCGTATCAACTAGATGGCCTTACAATGAGCAGTTCTTC.

The rearrangement uses TRBV29-1 and TRBJ2-7; 8 bases align to TRBD2. The length of the CDR3 is 16 residues. Losses at the gene ends were 7 bases for V and 0 bases for J; bases not matched to a gene: 14. Germline values: CDR1 SQVTM, CDR2 ANQGSEA. DNA of the CDR3: TGCAGCGCGAGCCTCGGTTTAGCGGGACCCTCCTACGAGCAGTACTTC. Translation: CSASLGLAGPSYEQYF.

For this clonotype: Germline and junction disagree at one end, which may indicate a read error. V is TRBV4-1 and J is TRBJ1-2; a weak D match, TRBD1 (5 bases). The CDR3 has 12 amino acids. Germline lookup yields CDR1 MGHRA and CDR2 YSYEKL. The CDR3 loop reads CASSQDSYGYTF. For the CDR3, the DNA is TGTGCCAGCAGCCAAGACAGCTATGGCTACACCTTC.

This chain uses TRBV3-1 with TRBJ2-7; 9 bases are shared with TRBD1. J was trimmed by 3 bases and V by 8 bases; bases with no gene match: 5. Germline V CDR1 and CDR2: LGHDT, YNNKEL (reference sequence). CDR3 length: 13 amino acids. The CDR3 here is CASGDRDLYEQYF. The DNA for the CDR3 is TGTGCCAGCGGGGACAGGGACCTCTACGAGCAGTACTTC.

V gene TRBV30 combines with J gene TRBJ2-7; D not certain. Germline CDR1 is GTSNPN and CDR2 is SVGIG (reference sequence). The CDR3 extends over 12 amino acids. Trimming removed 3 bases from V and 3 bases from J, with 9 bases in between. CDR3 DNA sequence: TGTGCCTGGAGGGACGGTAGCTACGAGCAGTACTTC. Protein product: CAWRDGSYEQYF.

The chain carries TRBV5-6 and TRBJ2-7; perhaps TRBD2 as D (6 bases). With 4 bases removed from V and 2 bases from J, the gap between germline ends came to 13 bases. Germline V gene lookup returns CDR1 SGHDT and CDR2 YYEEEE. The CDR3 has 14 residues. For the CDR3, the DNA is TGTGCCAGCAGCCCCGGGGGTGGGCCCTACGAGCAGTACTTC. Translated: CASSPGGGPYEQYF.

This rearrangement joins TRBV4-2 to TRBJ2-7; D may be TRBD2 (5 bases). Germline-derived CDR1 and CDR2 are LGHNA and YNFKEQ. The CDR3 runs 17 residues. Trimming removed 1 base at V and 0 bases at J, with 16 bases between. CDR3 sequence: CASSQVSAGMSSYEQYF. The CDR3 nucleotides read TGTGCCAGCAGCCAAGTTTCGGCCGGGATGAGCTCCTACGAGCAGTACTTC.

This chain joins TRBV15 and TRBJ2-3; 9 bases are shared with TRBD2. J lost 6 bases, V lost 0 bases, and 7 bases had no gene match. This CDR3 region has 16 residues. CDR1 LNHNV and CDR2 YYDKDF come from the germline V gene (reference sequence). The CDR3 coding sequence is TGTGCCACCAGCAGAGATCTAGCGGGATCAGCCGATACGCAGTATTTT. Protein sequence: CATSRDLAGSADTQYF.

The chain joins TRBV7-9 to TRBJ2-7; unclear D gene. The germline CDR1 and CDR2 sequences are SEHNR and FQNEAQ (reference sequence). V was cut by 0 bases and J by 5 bases, with 5 bases left in between. CDR3 length equals 12 residues. CDR3 sequence reads: CASSLAPNEQYF. Written as DNA, the CDR3 is TGTGCCAGCAGCTTAGCGCCCAACGAGCAGTACTTC.

The rearrangement links TRBV20-1 to TRBJ1-5; 10 bases fit TRBD1. Germline CDR1 and CDR2: DFQATT and SNEGSKA (reference sequence). J gave up 1 base and V 3 bases, and 3 bases lay outside the gene matches. The CDR3 loop spans 15 amino acids. The CDR3 sequence: CSARAGQGSNQPQHF. The CDR3 nucleotides are TGCAGTGCTAGGGCGGGACAGGGGAGCAATCAGCCCCAGCATTTT.

The J gene is TRBJ1-1, the V gene TRBV20-1, with a weak D call TRBD1 (6 bases). CDR1 and CDR2 (germline): DFQATT, SNEGSKA (reference sequence). With 2 bases removed from V and 0 bases from J, the gap between germline ends came to 10 bases. The CDR3 is made up of 14 amino acids. CDR3 protein: CSARLTGLNTEAFF. DNA for the CDR3: TGCAGTGCTAGACTGACAGGCCTGAACACTGAAGCTTTCTTT.

The chain links TRBV4-1 to TRBJ2-3; D gene unclear. The V end lost 1 base, the J end lost 8 bases, and 7 bases lay between the germline ends. This CDR3 is built from 12 residues. The V gene's germline CDR1 is MGHRA and CDR2 YSYEKL. In nucleotides, the CDR3 is TGCGCCAGCAGCCAAGCGGGTGGTACGCAGTATTTT. As protein: CASSQAGGTQYF.

The chain employs TRBV5-1 and TRBJ2-3; 12 bases agree with TRBD2. Germline assignment: CDR1 SGHRS and CDR2 YFSETQ. The CDR3 has 19 amino acids. V shed 2 bases, J shed 1 base, and the junction held 11 bases outside the gene matches. The CDR3 region is CASSFGPSGRAVGTDTQYF. In nucleotides, the CDR3 is TGCGCCAGCAGCTTCGGTCCTAGCGGGAGGGCCGTTGGCACAGATACGCAGTATTTT.

The chain has TRBV12-3 or TRBV12-4 and TRBJ1-1; 9 nucleotides align to TRBD1. After removal of 5 bases from V and 10 bases from J, the junction contained 14 bases not matched to a gene. This CDR3 comprises 15 residues. The CDR3, as DNA: TGTGCCAGCAGTCCCGATATTGGGACAGGGCGGGTAGCTTTCTTT. Its protein is CASSPDIGTGRVAFF.

This clonotype occurred once. This chain uses TRBV4-1 with TRBJ2-3; 7 bases line up with TRBD2. The ends lost 2 bases at V and 1 base at J; junction bases unmatched: 12. The CDR3 consists of 18 residues. Germline V gives CDR1 MGHRA, CDR2 YSYEKL. The CDR3 sequence: CASSQLGFAGDRTDTQYF. The CDR3 bases are TGCGCCAGCAGCCAATTAGGGTTCGCGGGAGACCGCACAGATACGCAGTATTTT.

The chain couples TRBV28 to TRBJ2-3, with D hard to call. V gave up 6 bases and J gave up 0 bases, with 4 bases separating them. CDR1 and CDR2 from the germline V gene are MDHEN and SYDVKM. The CDR3 is 12 amino acids. The CDR3 loop is CASSESTDTQYF. The CDR3 DNA is TGTGCCAGCAGCGAGAGCACAGATACGCAGTATTTT.

V is TRBV25-1 and J is TRBJ1-4, with D possibly TRBD1 on 5 matching bases. Trimming left V 3 bases short and J 8 bases short, with 13 bases between. Per germline, CDR1 MGHDK and CDR2 SYGVNS. The CDR3 has 14 amino acids. The CDR3 nucleotides are TGTGCCAGCAGTGACCCGGGACTTAACGAAAAACTGTTTTTT. This translates into CASSDPGLNEKLFF.

This clonotype was observed once. The chain recombines TRBV5-1 with TRBJ2-3; 9 bases align to TRBD1. The V gene end was trimmed by 6 bases and the J gene end by 1 base; junction bases not matched to a gene: 6. This CDR3 has 15 amino acids. Germline V CDR1 and CDR2: SGHRS, YFSETQ. The CDR3 DNA is TGCGCCAGCACCTTCCGACAGGGGGGCACAGATACGCAGTATTTT. Translation gives CASTFRQGGTDTQYF.